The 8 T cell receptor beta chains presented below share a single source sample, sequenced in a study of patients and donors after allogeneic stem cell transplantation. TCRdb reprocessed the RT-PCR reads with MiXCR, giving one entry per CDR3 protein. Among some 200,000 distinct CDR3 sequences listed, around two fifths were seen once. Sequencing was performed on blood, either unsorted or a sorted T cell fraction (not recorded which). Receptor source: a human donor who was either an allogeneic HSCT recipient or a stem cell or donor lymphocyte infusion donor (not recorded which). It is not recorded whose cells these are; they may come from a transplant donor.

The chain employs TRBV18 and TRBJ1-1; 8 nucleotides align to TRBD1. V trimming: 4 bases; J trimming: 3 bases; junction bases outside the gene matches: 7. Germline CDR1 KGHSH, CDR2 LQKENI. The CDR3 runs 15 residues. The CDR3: CASSHSQGVDTEAFF. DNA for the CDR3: TGTGCCAGCTCACACTCACAGGGGGTTGACACTGAAGCTTTCTTT.

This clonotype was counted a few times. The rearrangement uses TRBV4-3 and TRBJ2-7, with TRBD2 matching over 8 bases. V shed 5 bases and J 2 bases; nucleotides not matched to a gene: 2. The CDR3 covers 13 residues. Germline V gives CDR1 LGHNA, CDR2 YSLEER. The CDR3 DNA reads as TGCGCCAGCAGCTGGGGACTAGCCTACGAGCAGTACTTC. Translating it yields CASSWGLAYEQYF.

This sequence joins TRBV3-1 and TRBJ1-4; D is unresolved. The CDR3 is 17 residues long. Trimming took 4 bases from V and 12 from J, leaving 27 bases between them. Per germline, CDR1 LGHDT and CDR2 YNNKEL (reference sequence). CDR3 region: CASSPLEVRGRQWELFF. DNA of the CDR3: TGTGCCAGCAGCCCGCTAGAAGTTAGAGGACGGCAATGGGAACTGTTTTTT.

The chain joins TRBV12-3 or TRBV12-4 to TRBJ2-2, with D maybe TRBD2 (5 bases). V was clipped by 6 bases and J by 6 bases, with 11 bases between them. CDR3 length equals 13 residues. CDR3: CASSILAAGELFF. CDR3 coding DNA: TGTGCCAGCAGCATTCTAGCAGCCGGGGAGCTGTTTTTT.

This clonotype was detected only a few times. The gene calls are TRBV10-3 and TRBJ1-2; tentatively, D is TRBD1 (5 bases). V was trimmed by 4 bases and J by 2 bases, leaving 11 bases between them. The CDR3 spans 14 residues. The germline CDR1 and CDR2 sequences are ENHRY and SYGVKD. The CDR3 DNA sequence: TGTGCCATCAGTGGGCAGGGCCCCAACTATGGCTACACCTTC. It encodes CAISGQGPNYGYTF.

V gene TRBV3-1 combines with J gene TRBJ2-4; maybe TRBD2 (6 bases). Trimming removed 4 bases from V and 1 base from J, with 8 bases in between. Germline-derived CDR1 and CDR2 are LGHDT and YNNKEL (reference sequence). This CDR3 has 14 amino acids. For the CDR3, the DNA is TGTGCCAGCAGCCCGGCGGGGGCCAAAAACATTCAGTACTTC. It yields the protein CASSPAGAKNIQYF.

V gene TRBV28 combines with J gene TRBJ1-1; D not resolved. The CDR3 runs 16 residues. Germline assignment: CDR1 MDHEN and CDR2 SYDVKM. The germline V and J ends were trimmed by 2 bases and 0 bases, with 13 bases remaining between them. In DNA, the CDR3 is TGTGCCAGCAGTTTAGCCGACGTCGTAATGAACACTGAAGCTTTCTTT. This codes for CASSLADVVMNTEAFF.

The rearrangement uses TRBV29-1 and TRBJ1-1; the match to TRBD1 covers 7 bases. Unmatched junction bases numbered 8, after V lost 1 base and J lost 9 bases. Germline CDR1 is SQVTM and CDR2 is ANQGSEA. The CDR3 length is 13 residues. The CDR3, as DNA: TGCAGCGTTGAAGGACGGGACAGCAGGAAAGCTTTCTTT. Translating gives CSVEGRDSRKAFF. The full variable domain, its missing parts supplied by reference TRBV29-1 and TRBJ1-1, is SAVISQKPSRDICQRGTSLTIQCQVDSQVTMMFWYRQQPGQSLTLIATANQGSEATYESGFVIDKFPISRPNLTFSTLTVSNMSPEDSSIYLCSVEGRDSRKAFFGQGTRLTVV.